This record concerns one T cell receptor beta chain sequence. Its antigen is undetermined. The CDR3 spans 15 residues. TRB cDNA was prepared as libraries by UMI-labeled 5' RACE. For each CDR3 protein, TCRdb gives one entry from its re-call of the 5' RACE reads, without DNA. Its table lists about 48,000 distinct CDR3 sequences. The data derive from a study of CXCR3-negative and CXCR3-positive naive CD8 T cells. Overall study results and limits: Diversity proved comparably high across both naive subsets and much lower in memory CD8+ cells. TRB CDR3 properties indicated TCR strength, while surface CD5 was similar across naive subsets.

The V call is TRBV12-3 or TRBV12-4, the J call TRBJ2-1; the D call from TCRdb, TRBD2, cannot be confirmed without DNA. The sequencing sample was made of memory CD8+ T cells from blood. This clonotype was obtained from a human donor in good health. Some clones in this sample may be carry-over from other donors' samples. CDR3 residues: CASTLSGRAYNEQFF.